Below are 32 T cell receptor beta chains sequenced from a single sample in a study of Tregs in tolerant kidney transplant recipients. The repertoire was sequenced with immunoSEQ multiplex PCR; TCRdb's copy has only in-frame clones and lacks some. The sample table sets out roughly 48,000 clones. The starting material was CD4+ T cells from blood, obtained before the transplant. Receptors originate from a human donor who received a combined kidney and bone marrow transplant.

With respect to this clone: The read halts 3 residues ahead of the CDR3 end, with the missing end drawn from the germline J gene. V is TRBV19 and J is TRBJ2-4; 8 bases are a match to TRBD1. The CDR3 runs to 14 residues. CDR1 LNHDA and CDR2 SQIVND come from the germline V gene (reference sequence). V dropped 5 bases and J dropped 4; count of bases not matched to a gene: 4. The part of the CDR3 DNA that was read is TGTGCCAGTAGTGTGACAGGGGAAAAAAACATT. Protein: CASSVTGEKNI. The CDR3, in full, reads CASSVTGEKNIQYF.

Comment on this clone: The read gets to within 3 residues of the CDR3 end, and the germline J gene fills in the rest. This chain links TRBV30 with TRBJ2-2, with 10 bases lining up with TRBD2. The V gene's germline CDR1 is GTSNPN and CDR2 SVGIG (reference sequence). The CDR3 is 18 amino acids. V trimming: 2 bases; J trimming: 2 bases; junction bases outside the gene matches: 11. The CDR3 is CAWSRGTSVYGNTGELFF. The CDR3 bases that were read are TGTGCCTGGAGTAGGGGGACTAGCGTTTATGGAAACACCGGGGAG. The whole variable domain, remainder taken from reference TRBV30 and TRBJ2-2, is SQTIHQWPATLVQPVGSPLSLECTVEGTSNPNLYWYRQAAGRGLQLLFYSVGIGQISSEVPQNLSASRPQDRQFILSSKKLLLSDSGFYLCAWSRGTSVYGNTGELFFGEGSRLTVL.

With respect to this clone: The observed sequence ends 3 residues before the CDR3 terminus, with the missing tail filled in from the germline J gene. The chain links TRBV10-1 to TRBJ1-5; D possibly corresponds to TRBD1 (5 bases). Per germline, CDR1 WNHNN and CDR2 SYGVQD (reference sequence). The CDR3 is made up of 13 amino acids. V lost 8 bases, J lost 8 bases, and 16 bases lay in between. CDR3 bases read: TGCGCCAGCGGGGGGACGGGAATTAAGCCC. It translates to CASGGTGIKP. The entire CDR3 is CASGGTGIKPQHF.

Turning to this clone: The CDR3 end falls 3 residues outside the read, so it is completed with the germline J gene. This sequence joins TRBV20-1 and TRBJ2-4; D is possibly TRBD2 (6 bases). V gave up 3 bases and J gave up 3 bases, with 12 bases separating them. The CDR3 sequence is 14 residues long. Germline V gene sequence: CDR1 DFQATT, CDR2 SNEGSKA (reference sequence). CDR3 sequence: CSARGRLGKNIQYF. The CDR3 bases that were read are TGCAGTGCTAGGGGGAGACTAGGCAAAAACATT.

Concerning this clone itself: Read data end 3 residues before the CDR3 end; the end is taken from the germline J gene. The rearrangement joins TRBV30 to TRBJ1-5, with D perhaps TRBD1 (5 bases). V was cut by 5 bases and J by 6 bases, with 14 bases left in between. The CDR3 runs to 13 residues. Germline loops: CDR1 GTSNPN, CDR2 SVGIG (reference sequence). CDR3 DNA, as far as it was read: TGTGCCTGGCACGGGGGACCTGGTCAGCCC. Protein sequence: CAWHGGPGQP. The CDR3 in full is CAWHGGPGQPQHF. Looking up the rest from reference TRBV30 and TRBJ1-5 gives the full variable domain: SQTIHQWPATLVQPVGSPLSLECTVEGTSNPNLYWYRQAAGRGLQLLFYSVGIGQISSEVPQNLSASRPQDRQFILSSKKLLLSDSGFYLCAWHGGPGQPQHFGDGTRLSIL.

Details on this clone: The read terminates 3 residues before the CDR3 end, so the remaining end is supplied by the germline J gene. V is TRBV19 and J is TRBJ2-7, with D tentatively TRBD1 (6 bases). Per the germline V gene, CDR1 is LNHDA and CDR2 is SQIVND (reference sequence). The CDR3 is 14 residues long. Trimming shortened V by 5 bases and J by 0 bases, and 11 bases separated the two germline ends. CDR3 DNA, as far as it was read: TGTGCCAGTAGTCCAAACAGGGACTCCTACGAG. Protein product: CASSPNRDSYE. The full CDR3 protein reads CASSPNRDSYEQYF.

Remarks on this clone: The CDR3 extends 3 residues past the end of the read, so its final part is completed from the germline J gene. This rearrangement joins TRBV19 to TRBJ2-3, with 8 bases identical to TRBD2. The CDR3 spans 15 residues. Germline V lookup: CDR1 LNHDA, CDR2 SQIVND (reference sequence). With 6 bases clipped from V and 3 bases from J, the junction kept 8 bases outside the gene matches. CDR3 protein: CASRGSGRGTDTQYF. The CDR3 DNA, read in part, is TGTGCCAGTAGGGGAAGCGGGAGAGGGACAGATACG.

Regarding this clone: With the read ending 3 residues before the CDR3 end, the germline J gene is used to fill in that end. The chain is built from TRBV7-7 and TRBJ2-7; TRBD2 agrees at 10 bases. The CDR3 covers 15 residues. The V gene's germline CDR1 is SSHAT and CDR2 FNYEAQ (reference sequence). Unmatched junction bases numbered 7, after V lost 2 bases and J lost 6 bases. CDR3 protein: CASSLSLAGVSEQYF. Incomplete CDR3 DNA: TGTGCCAGCAGCTTATCCCTAGCGGGAGTGAGCGAG. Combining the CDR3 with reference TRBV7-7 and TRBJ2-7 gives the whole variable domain GAGVSQSPRYKVTKRGQDVTLRCDPISSHATLYWYQQALGQGPEFLTYFNYEAQPDKSGLPSDRFSAERPEGSISTLTIQRTEQRDSAMYRCASSLSLAGVSEQYFGPGTRLTVT.

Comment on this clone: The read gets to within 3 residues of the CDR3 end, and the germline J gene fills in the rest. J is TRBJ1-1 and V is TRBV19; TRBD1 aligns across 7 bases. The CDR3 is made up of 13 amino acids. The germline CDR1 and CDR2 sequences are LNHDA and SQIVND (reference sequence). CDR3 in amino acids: CASSDLDRAGAFF. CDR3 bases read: TGTGCCAGTAGTGACCTCGACAGGGCCGGA.

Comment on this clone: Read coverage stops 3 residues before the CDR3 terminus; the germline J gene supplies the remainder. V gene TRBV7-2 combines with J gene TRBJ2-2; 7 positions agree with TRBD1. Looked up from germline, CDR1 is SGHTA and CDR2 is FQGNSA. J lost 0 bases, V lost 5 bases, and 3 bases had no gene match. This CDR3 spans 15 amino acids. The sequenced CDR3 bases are TGTGCCAGCAGCCCTGGGACAGCGAACACCGGGGAG. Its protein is CASSPGTANTGE. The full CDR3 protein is CASSPGTANTGELFF.

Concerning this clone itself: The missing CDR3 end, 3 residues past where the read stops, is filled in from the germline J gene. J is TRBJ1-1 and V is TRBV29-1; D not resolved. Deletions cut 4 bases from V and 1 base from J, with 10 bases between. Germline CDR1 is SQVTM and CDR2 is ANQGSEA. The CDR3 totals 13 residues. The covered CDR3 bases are TGCAGCGTTGGGGCCACAGCGAACACTGAA. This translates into CSVGATANTE. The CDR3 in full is CSVGATANTEAFF.

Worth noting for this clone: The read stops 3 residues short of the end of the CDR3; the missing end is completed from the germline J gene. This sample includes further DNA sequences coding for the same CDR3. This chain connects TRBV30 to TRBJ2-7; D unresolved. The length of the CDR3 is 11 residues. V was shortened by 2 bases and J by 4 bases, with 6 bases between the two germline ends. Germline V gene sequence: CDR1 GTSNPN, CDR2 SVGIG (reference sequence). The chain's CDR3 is CAWSKAYEQYF. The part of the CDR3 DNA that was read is TGTGCCTGGAGTAAAGCATACGAG.

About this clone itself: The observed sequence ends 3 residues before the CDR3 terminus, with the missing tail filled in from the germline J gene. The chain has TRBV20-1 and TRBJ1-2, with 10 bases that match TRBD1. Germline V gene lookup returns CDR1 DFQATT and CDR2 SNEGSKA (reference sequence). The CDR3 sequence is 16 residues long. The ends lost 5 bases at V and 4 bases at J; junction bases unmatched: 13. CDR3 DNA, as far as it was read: TGCAGTGCTCCCTCGGGGGGGACAGGGGTTTTCTATGGC. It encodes CSAPSGGTGVFYG. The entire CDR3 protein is CSAPSGGTGVFYGYTF.

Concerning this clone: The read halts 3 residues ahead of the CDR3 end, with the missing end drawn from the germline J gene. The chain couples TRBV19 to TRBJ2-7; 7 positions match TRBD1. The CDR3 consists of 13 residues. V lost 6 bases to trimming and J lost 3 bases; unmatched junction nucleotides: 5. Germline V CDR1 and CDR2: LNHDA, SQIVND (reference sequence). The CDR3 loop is CASSRDSFYEQYF. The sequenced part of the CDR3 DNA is TGTGCCAGTAGCAGGGACAGTTTCTACGAG.

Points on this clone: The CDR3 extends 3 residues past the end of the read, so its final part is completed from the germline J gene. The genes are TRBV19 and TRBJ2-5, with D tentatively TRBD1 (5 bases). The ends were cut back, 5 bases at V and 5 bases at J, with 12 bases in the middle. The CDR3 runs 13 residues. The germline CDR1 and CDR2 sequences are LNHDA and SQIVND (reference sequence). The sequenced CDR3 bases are TGTGCCAGTAGTTCAGGGTATGGGGAGACC. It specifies CASSSGYGET. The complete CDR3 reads CASSSGYGETQYF.

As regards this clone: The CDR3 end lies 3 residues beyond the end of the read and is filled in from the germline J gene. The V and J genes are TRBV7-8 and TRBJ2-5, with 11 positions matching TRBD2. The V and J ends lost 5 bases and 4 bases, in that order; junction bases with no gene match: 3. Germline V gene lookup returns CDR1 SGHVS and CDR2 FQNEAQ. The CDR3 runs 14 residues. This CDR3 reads CASSHGLAGETQYF. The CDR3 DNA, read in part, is TGTGCCAGCAGCCATGGACTAGCGGGAGAGACC.

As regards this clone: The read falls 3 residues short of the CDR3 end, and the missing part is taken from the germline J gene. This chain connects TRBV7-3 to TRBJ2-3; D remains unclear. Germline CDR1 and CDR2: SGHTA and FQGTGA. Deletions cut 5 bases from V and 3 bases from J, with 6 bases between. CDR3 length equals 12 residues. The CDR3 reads CASSGPTDTQYF. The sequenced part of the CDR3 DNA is TGTGCCAGCAGCGGGCCTACAGATACG. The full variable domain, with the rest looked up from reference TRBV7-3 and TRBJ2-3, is GAGVSQTPSNKVTEKGKYVELRCDPISGHTALYWYRQSLGQGPEFLIYFQGTGAADDSGLPNDRFFAVRPEGSVSTLKIQRTERGDSAVYLCASSGPTDTQYFGPGTRLTVL.

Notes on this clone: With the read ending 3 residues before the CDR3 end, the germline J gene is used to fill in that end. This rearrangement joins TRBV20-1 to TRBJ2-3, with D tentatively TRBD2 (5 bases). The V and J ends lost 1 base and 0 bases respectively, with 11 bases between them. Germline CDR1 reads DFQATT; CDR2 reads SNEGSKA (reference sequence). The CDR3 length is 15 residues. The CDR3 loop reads CSARGSAQSTDTQYF. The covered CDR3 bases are TGCAGTGCTAGAGGTAGCGCCCAGAGCACAGATACG.

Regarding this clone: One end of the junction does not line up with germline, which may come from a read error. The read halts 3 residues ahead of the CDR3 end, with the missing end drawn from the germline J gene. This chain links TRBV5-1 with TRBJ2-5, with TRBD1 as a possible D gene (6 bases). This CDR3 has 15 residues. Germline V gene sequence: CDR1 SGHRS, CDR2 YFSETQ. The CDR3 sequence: CASSLKVSGQGTQYF. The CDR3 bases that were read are TGCGCCAGCAGCTTGAAAGTGTCGGGACAAGGGACC.

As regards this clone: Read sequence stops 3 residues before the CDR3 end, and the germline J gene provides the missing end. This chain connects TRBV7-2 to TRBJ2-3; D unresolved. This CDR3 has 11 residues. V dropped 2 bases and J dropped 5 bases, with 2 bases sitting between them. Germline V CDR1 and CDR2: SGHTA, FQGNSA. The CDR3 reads CASSLRDTQYF. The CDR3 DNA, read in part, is TGTGCCAGCAGCTTACGAGATACG.

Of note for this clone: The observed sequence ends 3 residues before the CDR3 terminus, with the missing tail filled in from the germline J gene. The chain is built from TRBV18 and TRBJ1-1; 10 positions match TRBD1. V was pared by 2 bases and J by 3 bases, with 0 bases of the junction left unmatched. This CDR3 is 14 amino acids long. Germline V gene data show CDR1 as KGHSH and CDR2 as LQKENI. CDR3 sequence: CASSPDRGHTEAFF. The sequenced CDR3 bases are TGTGCCAGCTCACCAGACAGGGGGCACACTGAA.

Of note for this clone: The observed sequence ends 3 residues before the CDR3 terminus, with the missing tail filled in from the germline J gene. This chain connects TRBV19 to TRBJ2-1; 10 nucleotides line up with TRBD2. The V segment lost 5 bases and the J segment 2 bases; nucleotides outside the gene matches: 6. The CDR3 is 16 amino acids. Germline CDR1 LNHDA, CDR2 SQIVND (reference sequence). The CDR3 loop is CASSPGTSGTYNEQFF. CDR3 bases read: TGTGCCAGTAGTCCCGGCACTAGCGGGACCTACAATGAG.

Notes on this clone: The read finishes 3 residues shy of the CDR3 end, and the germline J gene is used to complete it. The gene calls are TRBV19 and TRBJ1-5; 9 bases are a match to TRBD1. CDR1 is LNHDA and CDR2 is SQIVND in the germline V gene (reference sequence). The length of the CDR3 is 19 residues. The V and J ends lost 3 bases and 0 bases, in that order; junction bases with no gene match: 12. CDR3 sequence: CASSMEVGTGGLSNQPQHF. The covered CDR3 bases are TGTGCCAGTAGTATGGAGGTGGGAACAGGGGGCCTTAGCAATCAGCCC.

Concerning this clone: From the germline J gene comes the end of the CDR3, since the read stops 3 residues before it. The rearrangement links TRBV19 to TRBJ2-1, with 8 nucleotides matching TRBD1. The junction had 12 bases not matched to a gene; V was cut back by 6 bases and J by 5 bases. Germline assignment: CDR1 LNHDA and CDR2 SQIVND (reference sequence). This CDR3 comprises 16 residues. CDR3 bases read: TGTGCCAGTAGCGAGTCTCGGGACAGGTTGAACAATGAG. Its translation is CASSESRDRLNNE. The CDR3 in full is CASSESRDRLNNEQFF.

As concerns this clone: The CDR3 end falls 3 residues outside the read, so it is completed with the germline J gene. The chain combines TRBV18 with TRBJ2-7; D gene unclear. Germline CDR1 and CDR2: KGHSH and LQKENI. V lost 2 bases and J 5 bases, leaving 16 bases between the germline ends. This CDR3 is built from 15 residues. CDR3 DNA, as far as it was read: TGTGCCAGCTCACCAACAGCCCTGGGCTTTAACGAG. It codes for CASSPTALGFNE. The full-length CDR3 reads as CASSPTALGFNEQYF.

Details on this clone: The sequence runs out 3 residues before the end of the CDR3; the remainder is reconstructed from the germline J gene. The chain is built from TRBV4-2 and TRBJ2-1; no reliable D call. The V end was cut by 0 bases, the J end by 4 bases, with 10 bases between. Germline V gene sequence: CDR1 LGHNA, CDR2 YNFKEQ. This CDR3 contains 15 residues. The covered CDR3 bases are TGTGCCAGCAGCCAAGATTCAGGCGATTACAATGAG. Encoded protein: CASSQDSGDYNE. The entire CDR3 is CASSQDSGDYNEQFF.

The covered CDR3 bases are TGTGCCACCGGACAGGGAGTCCCCACTAGGTATGGC. Translating it yields CATGQGVPTRYG. From start to end, the CDR3 is CATGQGVPTRYGYTF. The V and J genes are TRBV19 and TRBJ1-2; 8 bases are shared with TRBD1. The read finishes 3 residues shy of the CDR3 end, and the germline J gene is used to complete it. CDR1 LNHDA and CDR2 SQIVND come from the germline V gene (reference sequence). The length of the CDR3 is 15 residues. With 10 bases clipped from V and 5 bases from J, the junction kept 15 bases outside the gene matches. Variable domain in full (rest from reference TRBV19 and TRBJ1-2): DGGITQSPKYLFRKEGQNVTLSCEQNLNHDAMYWYRQDPGQGLRLIYYSQIVNDFQKGDIAEGYSVSREKKESFPLTVTSAQKNPTAFYLCATGQGVPTRYGYTFGSGTRLTVV.

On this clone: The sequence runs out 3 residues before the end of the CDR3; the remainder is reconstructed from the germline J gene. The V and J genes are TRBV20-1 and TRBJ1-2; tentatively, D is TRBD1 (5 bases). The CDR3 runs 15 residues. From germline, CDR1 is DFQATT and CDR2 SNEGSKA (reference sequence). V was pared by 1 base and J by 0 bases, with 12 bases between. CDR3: CSARVGLQANYGYTF. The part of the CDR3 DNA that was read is TGCAGTGCTAGAGTGGGACTCCAAGCTAACTATGGC.

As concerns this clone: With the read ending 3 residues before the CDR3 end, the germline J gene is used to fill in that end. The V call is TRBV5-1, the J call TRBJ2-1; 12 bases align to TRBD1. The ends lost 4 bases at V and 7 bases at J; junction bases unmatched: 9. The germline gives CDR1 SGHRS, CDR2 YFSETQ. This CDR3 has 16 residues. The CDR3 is CASSPPGDRGPNEQFF. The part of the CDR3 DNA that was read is TGCGCCAGCAGCCCTCCGGGGGACAGGGGGCCAAATGAG.

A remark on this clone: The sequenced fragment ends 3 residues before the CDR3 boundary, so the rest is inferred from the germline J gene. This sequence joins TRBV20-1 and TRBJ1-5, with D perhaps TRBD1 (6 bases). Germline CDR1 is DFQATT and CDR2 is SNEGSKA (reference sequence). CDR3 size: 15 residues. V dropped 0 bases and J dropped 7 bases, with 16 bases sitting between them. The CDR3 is CSARDWGRGVQPQHF. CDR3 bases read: TGCAGTGCTAGAGATTGGGGGCGAGGGGTCCAGCCC.

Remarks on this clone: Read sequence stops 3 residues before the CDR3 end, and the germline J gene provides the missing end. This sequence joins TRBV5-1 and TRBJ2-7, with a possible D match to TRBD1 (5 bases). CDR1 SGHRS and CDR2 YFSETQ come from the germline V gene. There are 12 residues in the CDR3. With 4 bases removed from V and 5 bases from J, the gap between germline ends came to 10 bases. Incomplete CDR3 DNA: TGCGCCAGCAGCCGATCCAGGGACGAG. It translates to CASSRSRDE. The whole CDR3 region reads CASSRSRDEQYF.

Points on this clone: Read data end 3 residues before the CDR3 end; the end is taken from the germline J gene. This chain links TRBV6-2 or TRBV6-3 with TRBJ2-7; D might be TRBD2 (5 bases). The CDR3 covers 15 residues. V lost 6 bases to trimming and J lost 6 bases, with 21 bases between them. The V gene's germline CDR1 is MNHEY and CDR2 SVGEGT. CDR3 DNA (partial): TGTGCCAGCAGGGAGAGGGCGGTCCCCCGGGGCGAG. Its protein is CASRERAVPRGE. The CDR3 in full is CASRERAVPRGEQYF.